This T cell receptor (beta chain) came from a study of OX40 agonist ivuxolimab in advanced cancers. Study at large: Ivuxolimab, which is an agonistic anti-OX40 (CD134) antibody, was administered to the patients.

Profiling relied on immunoSEQ multiplex PCR, and the TCRdb table lists in-frame clones only, not all of them. Among more than 60,000 clones listed, approximately 94% were seen once. Broader study findings: Still undetermined is the antigen specificity of the expanded peripheral T cells. Low levels of normalized T-cell clonal expansion also appeared in some nonresponders.

The V and J ends lost 8 bases and 3 bases respectively, with 11 bases between them. The CDR3 is 13 amino acids. The germline V gene has CDR1 MDHEN and CDR2 SYDVKM. About this clone itself: Its specificity is not known.

The TCR sequence derives from an adult with an advanced solid tumor such as melanoma, head and neck, liver or kidney cancer. The material was CD4+ or CD8+ T cells sorted from blood, obtained in a trial of the OX40 agonist ivuxolimab. The chain combines TRBV28 with TRBJ2-1; no reliable D call. The CDR3 here is CASRQSVYNEQFF. The DNA for the CDR3 is TGTGCCAGCCGACAATCGGTCTACAATGAGCAGTTCTTC. The full variable domain, completed using reference TRBV28 and TRBJ2-1, is DVKVTQSSRYLVKRTGEKVFLECVQDMDHENMFWYRQDPGLGLRLIYFSYDVKMKEKGDIPEGYSVSREKKERFSLILESASTNQTSMYLCASRQSVYNEQFFGPGTRLTVL.